This T cell receptor beta chain is from a study of CD8 T cells in Susac syndrome. This CDR3 has 12 amino acids. Germline V lookup: CDR1 LGHNT, CDR2 FRNRAP. The V end was cut by 1 base, the J end by 4 bases, with 2 bases between. Negative isolation yielded CD4+ and CD8+ T cells, and FACS enriched TEMRA cells. RNA was extracted with the RNeasy kit, and a quantity of roughly 0.5 to 1 ug was reverse transcribed using random hexamers. immunoSEQ multiplex PCR amplified TCR beta CDR3 across 54 Vbeta, 13 Jbeta. Using its own MiXCR run on the immunoSEQ multiplex PCR reads, TCRdb lists one record per CDR3 protein. The sample has fewer than 350,000 distinct CDR3 sequences; 65% to 90% are singletons.

This TCR derives from a human donor with multiple sclerosis. The genes are TRBV12-5 and TRBJ1-5; no firm D call. Source material: CD8+ T cells from PBMCs. The CDR3 loop reads CASGLANQPQHF. The DNA of the CDR3 is TGTGCTAGTGGTTTGGCGAATCAGCCCCAGCATTTT.